One and the same sample provided the 19 T cell receptor beta chains below, sequenced in a study of cytomegalovirus exposure and HLA in healthy donors. The PCR contained 60 Vbeta and 13 Jbeta primers. The data were produced by immunoSEQ multiplex PCR, yet TCRdb's version contains in-frame clones alone and is incomplete. This sample's clone table lists 90,000 to 150,000 clones. The sequencing input was PBMCs. The receptors here all came from a man aged 18 to 30 in good health and CMV-seronegative.

The chain has TRBV14 and TRBJ2-1; 8 nucleotides line up with TRBD2. V lost 3 bases to trimming and J lost 4 bases; unmatched junction nucleotides: 5. Germline V gene lookup returns CDR1 SGHDN and CDR2 FVKESK. This CDR3 comprises 15 residues. The CDR3 region has the DNA TGTGCCAGCAGCCATGCTAGCGGGCCATACAATGAGCAGTTCTTC. As protein: CASSHASGPYNEQFF.

J is TRBJ2-3 and V is TRBV27; D is uncertain. V was cut by 0 bases and J by 3 bases, with 7 bases left in between. The CDR3 sequence is 14 residues long. The germline V gene has CDR1 MNHEY and CDR2 SMNVEV (reference sequence). The CDR3 coding sequence is TGTGCCAGCAGTTTATCAACTTCTACAGATACGCAGTATTTT. Residues: CASSLSTSTDTQYF.

The CDR3 DNA is TGCGCCAGCAGCTTGGGGCAGGCAGGCGCTGGAAACACCATATATTTT. The encoded protein is CASSLGQAGAGNTIYF. The chain joins TRBV5-1 to TRBJ1-3; the D is unclear. The CDR3 is 16 amino acids. CDR1 is SGHRS and CDR2 is YFSETQ in the germline V gene. Trimming removed 0 bases at V and 2 bases at J, with 12 bases between.

This chain uses TRBV11-2 with TRBJ2-2; possibly TRBD1 for D (6 bases). Germline CDR1 is SGHAT and CDR2 is FQNNGV. V shed 3 bases and J shed 0 bases, with 8 bases lying between them. The length of the CDR3 is 15 residues. CDR3 residues: CASSLWGPNTGELFF. CDR3 coding DNA: TGTGCCAGCAGCTTGTGGGGGCCGAACACCGGGGAGCTGTTTTTT.

The CDR3 nucleotides are TGTGCCAGCAGCTTCGGGACTGGGGGGGAGACCCAGTACTTC. It is translated as CASSFGTGGETQYF. The chain links TRBV5-8 to TRBJ2-5; tentatively, D is TRBD2 (6 bases). This CDR3 is 14 amino acids long. Germline values: CDR1 SGHTS, CDR2 YDEGEE. V lost 2 bases to trimming and J lost 5 bases, with 13 bases between them.

The chain couples TRBV27 to TRBJ1-5; D gene unclear. Germline V gene data show CDR1 as MNHEY and CDR2 as SMNVEV (reference sequence). V shed 2 bases and J shed 4 bases, with 9 bases lying between them. The CDR3 runs 14 residues. The chain's CDR3 is CASSLGGKNQPQHF. DNA for the CDR3: TGTGCCAGCAGTTTAGGCGGGAAGAATCAGCCCCAGCATTTT.

The chain recombines TRBV2 with TRBJ2-7; TRBD1 is a possible D gene (5 bases). V was pared by 2 bases and J by 4 bases, with 12 bases between. The CDR3 runs 14 residues. Germline V CDR1 and CDR2: SNHLY, FYNNEI. The CDR3 DNA reads TGTGCCAGCAGTGAAACAAGGGGAAGGTACGAGCAGTACTTC. Translation: CASSETRGRYEQYF.

The V and J genes are TRBV19 and TRBJ1-1; D is uncertain. The V and J ends lost 5 bases and 5 bases respectively, with 12 bases between them. CDR3 length equals 13 residues. In germline, CDR1 is LNHDA, CDR2 SQIVND (reference sequence). The DNA for the CDR3 is TGTGCCAGTAGTGAATGGACGGGGACTGAAGCTTTCTTT. Translating gives CASSEWTGTEAFF.

The J gene is TRBJ2-7, the V gene TRBV7-9; 7 nucleotides match TRBD1. The CDR3 sequence is 14 residues long. Germline V gene data show CDR1 as SEHNR and CDR2 as FQNEAQ (reference sequence). The V gene end was trimmed by 1 base and the J gene end by 4 bases; junction bases not matched to a gene: 4. This CDR3 reads CASSLEPGQYEQYF. In DNA, the CDR3 is TGTGCCAGCAGCTTAGAACCGGGACAGTACGAGCAGTACTTC.

The rearrangement joins TRBV9 to TRBJ1-2; a possible D gene is TRBD1 (6 bases). V was clipped by 4 bases and J by 7 bases, with 32 bases between them. The germline gives CDR1 SGDLS, CDR2 YYNGEE. This CDR3 contains 19 residues. The CDR3 loop is CASSTGGQSRSPIGSGYTF. CDR3 sequence (DNA): TGTGCCAGCAGCACGGGAGGACAGTCCAGATCCCCCATTGGTAGTGGCTACACCTTC.

Written as DNA, the CDR3 is TGTGCCAGCAGTTTACCCTTACCTTCGAGTGAGCAGTTCTTC. Translated, it gives CASSLPLPSSEQFF. This chain links TRBV28 with TRBJ2-1; D uncertain. The V end lost 2 bases, the J end lost 9 bases, and 14 bases lay between the germline ends. From germline, CDR1 is MDHEN and CDR2 SYDVKM. This CDR3 has 14 amino acids. Variable domain in full (rest from reference TRBV28 and TRBJ2-1): DVKVTQSSRYLVKRTGEKVFLECVQDMDHENMFWYRQDPGLGLRLIYFSYDVKMKEKGDIPEGYSVSREKKERFSLILESASTNQTSMYLCASSLPLPSSEQFFGPGTRLTVL.

The V call is TRBV13, the J call TRBJ2-1; 14 bases fit TRBD2. Per the germline V gene, CDR1 is PRHDT and CDR2 is FYEKMQ (reference sequence). Trimming removed 5 bases from V and 9 bases from J; junction bases left unmatched: 6. This CDR3 contains 15 residues. CDR3 DNA: TGTGCCAGCAGCCAGACTAGCGGGAGGGCCACTGAGCAGTTCTTC. Translated: CASSQTSGRATEQFF.

V gene TRBV5-6 combines with J gene TRBJ1-6; D possibly corresponds to TRBD1 (5 bases). The CDR3 contains 16 residues. Trimming removed 4 bases from V and 0 bases from J, with 11 bases in between. Per the germline V gene, CDR1 is SGHDT and CDR2 is YYEEEE. CDR3 region: CASSKNGGSYNSPLHF. CDR3 nucleotide sequence: TGTGCCAGCAGCAAAAACGGGGGCTCCTATAATTCACCCCTCCACTTT.

The chain uses TRBV6-6 and TRBJ2-3, with 7 bases identical to TRBD2. The CDR3 is 14 residues long. The V gene's germline CDR1 is MNHNY and CDR2 SVGAGI (reference sequence). Trimming at V came to 5 bases and at J to 4 bases, leaving 6 bases not matched to a gene. The CDR3 DNA follows: TGTGCCAGCAGTCTGCTGACTAGCTCAGATACGCAGTATTTT. Translating gives CASSLLTSSDTQYF.

The chain has TRBV9 and TRBJ2-7, with D perhaps matching TRBD1 (5 bases). V lost 0 bases and J lost 3, with 10 bases in between. Per germline, CDR1 SGDLS and CDR2 YYNGEE. The CDR3 has 14 amino acids. CDR3 sequence (DNA): TGTGCCAGCAGCGTAGGACAGCGAGGCTACGAGCAGTACTTC. Amino acids: CASSVGQRGYEQYF.

The DNA for the CDR3 is TGTGCCAGCAGCTCCCTGCCAGGGGGCGTAAGCTCTGGCTACACCTTC. Translated: CASSSLPGGVSSGYTF. The V gene is TRBV11-2, the J gene TRBJ1-2, with TRBD1 matching over 8 bases. Unmatched junction bases numbered 14, after V lost 4 bases and J lost 7 bases. CDR1 SGHAT and CDR2 FQNNGV come from the germline V gene. CDR3 length equals 16 residues.

The chain joins TRBV19 to TRBJ1-1; D possibly corresponds to TRBD1 (5 bases). CDR3 size: 14 residues. Germline V gene sequence: CDR1 LNHDA, CDR2 SQIVND (reference sequence). Trimming took 9 bases from V and 1 from J, leaving 15 bases between them. CDR3 amino acids: CASRTTGRNTEAFF. The CDR3 DNA sequence: TGTGCCAGCCGAACTACAGGTAGGAACACTGAAGCTTTCTTT. Combining the CDR3 with reference TRBV19 and TRBJ1-1 gives the whole variable domain DGGITQSPKYLFRKEGQNVTLSCEQNLNHDAMYWYRQDPGQGLRLIYYSQIVNDFQKGDIAEGYSVSREKKESFPLTVTSAQKNPTAFYLCASRTTGRNTEAFFGQGTRLTVV.

The rearrangement joins TRBV21-1 to TRBJ2-7; the table calls TRBD2, which could not be checked here. TRBV21-1 is an annotated pseudogene. This CDR3 comprises 16 residues. CDR3 sequence: CASSKARAEEGYEQYF. The CDR3 region has the DNA TGTGCCAGCAGCAAAGCGCGGGCGGAGGAGGGATACGAGCAGTACTTC.

This chain links TRBV29-1 with TRBJ2-5; TRBD2 matches 11 bases. The CDR3 is 12 amino acids. V trimming: 6 bases; J trimming: 4 bases; junction bases outside the gene matches: 1. Germline V lookup: CDR1 SQVTM, CDR2 ANQGSEA. CDR3 region: CSVLAGGETQYF. The CDR3 DNA reads as TGCAGCGTCCTAGCGGGAGGAGAGACCCAGTACTTC. Full variable domain (rest looked up from reference TRBV29-1 and TRBJ2-5): SAVISQKPSRDICQRGTSLTIQCQVDSQVTMMFWYRQQPGQSLTLIATANQGSEATYESGFVIDKFPISRPNLTFSTLTVSNMSPEDSSIYLCSVLAGGETQYFGPGTRLLVL.